The clone carrying this TCR beta chain was found many times. The antigen is not known. The CDR3 runs 16 residues. The V gene's germline CDR1 is DFQATT and CDR2 SNEGSKA (reference sequence). V was clipped by 0 bases and J by 7 bases; unmatched bases: 8. This sample is part of a study of regulatory T cells in long-lasting Graves disease. The time point was: persistent/refractory GD, antithyroid drugs over 5 years with positive TRAb. Preparation of the TCR library used RNA extracted from PBMCs. Construction of TCR beta libraries relied on iRepertoire HTBI primers and on Arm-PCR targeting CDR3 regions. MiXCR was run by TCRdb on the multiplex PCR reads, yielding one entry per CDR3 protein. The sample contains 450,000 or so distinct CDR3 sequences, more than 20% of which appear only once. Study-wide findings and caveats: Segments TRBV28, TRBJ1-2 and TRBJ2-5 showed preferential usage in persistent disease. Relative to newly diagnosed Graves' patients, persistent ones had lower TCR diversity.

This sequence originates from a female donor with Graves disease. The material sequenced was peripheral blood mononuclear cells (PBMCs), taken when the disease was refractory, from a patient treated with antithyroid drugs. The genes are TRBV20-1 and TRBJ1-5, with 11 bases matching TRBD1. Here the CDR3 reads CSARDQRTGGWQPQHF. The CDR3 DNA reads as TGCAGTGCTAGAGATCAGCGGACAGGGGGCTGGCAGCCCCAGCATTTT.